At least ten counts were recorded for the clone carrying this T cell receptor (beta chain). The data derive from a study of neurological immune-mediated disorders. A single record per CDR3 protein comes from TCRdb applying MiXCR to the 5' RACE reads. This sample yields tens of thousands of distinct CDR3 sequences, of which 3% to 4% are seen a single time; 5.5% to 7.5% belongs to the top ten. This CDR3 comprises 14 residues. Per the germline V gene, CDR1 is DFQATT and CDR2 is SNEGSKA (reference sequence). Losses at the gene ends were 0 bases for V and 5 bases for J; bases not matched to a gene: 6. This TCR was recovered from a man in his sixties with multiple sclerosis. Sequenced material: PBMCs. The chain combines TRBV20-1 with TRBJ2-5, with 7 nucleotides matching TRBD2. This chain's CDR3 is CSAREAAGVETQYF. The CDR3 DNA reads as TGCAGTGCTAGAGAGGCCGCGGGAGTGGAGACCCAGTACTTC.